Listed below are T cell receptor beta chains from one sample, sequenced in a study of metastatic and nonmetastatic thyroid tumors. TCRdb re-called the PCR reads via MiXCR. This sample has 35,000 to 40,000 clones, with about 15% found just once. The sample taken for sequencing was tumor tissue. All receptors derive from a female donor with papillary thyroid cancer or a benign thyroid nodule (not recorded which). Some clones in this sample may be carry-over from other donors' samples. CDR3s include the opening cysteine and the closing phenylalanine or tryptophan.

v_gene	len	j_gene	CDR3aa
TRBV24-1	13	TRBJ2-3	CATSEPLIDTQYF
TRBV7-9	16	TRBJ2-2	CASSLRGTGGSGELFF
TRBV28	19	TRBJ2-3	CASSSIHISSGSLTDTQYF
TRBV5-5	14	TRBJ1-2	CASSSTGNNYGYTF
TRBV9	14	TRBJ2-1	CASSAGGTYNEQFF
TRBV3-1	15	TRBJ1-1	CASSLMTGGNTEAFF
TRBV7-9	15	TRBJ2-1	CASSLPGGSYNEQFF
TRBV5-1	12	TRBJ2-7	CASRYLGYEQYF
TRBV6-2/TRBV6-3	15	TRBJ2-7	CASSNLGLAGIEQYF
TRBV3-1	12	TRBJ2-7	CASSGGGYEQYF
TRBV7-8	13	TRBJ2-2	CASGLAPTGELFF
TRBV19	16	TRBJ1-4	CASSNPTGLGGEKLFF
TRBV6-1	15	TRBJ2-1	CASSEDRGGDNEQFF
TRBV3-1	15	TRBJ1-1	CASSPRQGGSAEAFF
TRBV7-2	14	TRBJ1-5	CASSFLGGLQPQHF